The present T cell receptor beta chain was sequenced within a study of T cell changes during pregnancy in multiple sclerosis. This CDR3 is 12 amino acids long. Germline V gene sequence: CDR1 SEHNR, CDR2 FQNEAQ (reference sequence). The ends were cut back, 2 bases at V and 4 bases at J, with 3 bases in the middle. The table came from immunoSEQ multiplex PCR; TCRdb's copy has only in-frame clones and leaves some out. This sample has tens of thousands of clones, with about 90% found just once. The chain couples TRBV7-9 to TRBJ1-3; no reliable D call. This sequence was found in a female donor with multiple sclerosis, enrolled in a pregnancy study. Sequences were derived from peripheral blood, sampled after pregnancy. In DNA form, the CDR3 reads TGTGCCAGCAGCTTACAGGGAAACACCATATATTTT. Protein: CASSLQGNTIYF.